This T cell receptor (beta chain) is drawn from a study of tumor and adjacent non-tumor tissue in lung cancer. This clonotype was recorded many times. No antigen is known for it. Study-level results: Tumor tissue had significantly higher TCR diversity than normal lung.

With 7 bases clipped from V and 5 bases from J, the junction kept 11 bases outside the gene matches. This CDR3 spans 15 amino acids. Germline V gives CDR1 SQVTM, CDR2 ANQGSEA. The template was RNA from unsorted bulk tissue. Distant lung tissue was collected more than 3 cm away from the tumor edge. A modified ARM-PCR protocol with three rounds of nested PCR amplified TCRbeta. TCRdb fed the multiplex PCR reads into MiXCR, producing one record per CDR3 protein. The data show 35,000 to 50,000 distinct CDR3 sequences, 60% seen once. Material: distant non-tumor lung tissue. The gene calls are TRBV29-1 and TRBJ2-2; TRBD1 agrees at 9 bases. This receptor was taken from a man aged 45 to 65 with non-small cell lung cancer. The CDR3 DNA sequence: TGCAGCGGTGGGGACAGGGAAGTAGGAACCGGGGAGCTGTTTTTT. Residues: CSGGDREVGTGELFF.